The sequence of this TCR beta chain was determined in a study of control samples from healthy donors and cancer patients. The CDR3 has 15 amino acids. The germline V gene has CDR1 SEHNR and CDR2 FQNEAQ (reference sequence). Trimming cost V 5 bases and J 5 bases, with 16 bases left between them. Generated by immunoSEQ multiplex PCR, the TCRdb table keeps only in-frame clones and is missing some. The sample has 140,000 to 150,000 clones, 80% to 95% seen once; the top ten hold roughly 5.5%. Sample: blood. The clonotype was recovered from a young man in good health. V is TRBV7-9 and J is TRBJ1-3; D call uncertain. The CDR3 region is CASSPYLPIRNTIYF. In nucleotides, the CDR3 is TGTGCCAGCAGCCCCTATCTTCCTATTAGAAACACCATATATTTT. Complete variable domain (other parts from reference TRBV7-9 and TRBJ1-3): DTGVSQNPRHKITKRGQNVTFRCDPISEHNRLYWYRQTLGQGPEFLTYFQNEAQLEKSRLLSDRFSAERPKGSFSTLEIQRTEQGDSAMYLCASSPYLPIRNTIYFGEGSWLTVV.